Following are 9 T cell receptor beta chains from one sample sequenced in a study of PD-L1 blockade in urothelial cancer (dated by TCRdb to about 2017). Library preparation used the immunoSEQ multiplex PCR assay. TCRdb retrieved this table from immuneACCESS and kept in-frame rearrangements only. Not all clones are present; in checked studies, unresolved V genes account for under half, and no reason is known for the remainder. Here the sample has 85,000 to 95,000 clones; 89% occur a single time. The ten biggest clones cover 0.97% of the sample. What the time point label conveys for this sample: pretreatment peripheral blood. Sequenced material: PBMCs, taken around atezolizumab (anti-PD-L1) treatment. All receptors derive from a woman over 75 with urothelial cancer.

V usage is TRBV7-8 and J usage is TRBJ1-5, with D maybe TRBD1 (6 bases). Germline CDR1 SGHVS, CDR2 FQNEAQ. V dropped 6 bases and J dropped 7 bases, with 13 bases sitting between them. The CDR3 totals 13 residues. CDR3 sequence: CASSPGRGQPQHF. CDR3 sequence (DNA): TGTGCCAGCAGTCCGGGGAGGGGGCAGCCCCAGCATTTT.

The chain joins TRBV27 to TRBJ1-1; perhaps TRBD1 as D (6 bases). With 3 bases removed from V and 1 base from J, the gap between germline ends came to 15 bases. CDR3 length equals 16 residues. CDR1 MNHEY and CDR2 SMNVEV come from the germline V gene (reference sequence). The DNA for the CDR3 is TGTGCCAGCAGTTTCGGGCAGGGGATACCGAACACTGAAGCTTTCTTT. Translated, it gives CASSFGQGIPNTEAFF.

The chain recombines TRBV6-6 with TRBJ1-1; 9 bases line up with TRBD1. The germline CDR1 and CDR2 sequences are MNHNY and SVGAGI (reference sequence). The CDR3 has 15 residues. Germline trimming cut 4 bases from V and 1 base from J; bases unmatched to any gene: 4. CDR3 DNA: TGTGCCAGCAGTTCAACGGACAGGGGGAACACTGAAGCTTTCTTT. This sequence encodes CASSSTDRGNTEAFF.

This chain links TRBV7-3 with TRBJ2-7, with TRBD1 identical over 7 bases. Unmatched junction bases numbered 10, after V lost 5 bases and J lost 0 bases. There are 16 residues in the CDR3. The V gene's germline CDR1 is SGHTA and CDR2 FQGTGA. The CDR3 protein is CASSVTGTASSYEQYF. DNA for the CDR3: TGTGCCAGCAGCGTTACCGGGACAGCGAGCTCCTACGAGCAGTACTTC.

The gene calls are TRBV6-1 and TRBJ1-2; tentative D call: TRBD1 (6 bases). This CDR3 is built from 18 residues. The V gene's germline CDR1 is MNHNS and CDR2 SASEGT. Trimming stripped 1 base from V and 3 bases from J, with 21 bases between. CDR3 protein: CASSEDFAGPGGYYGYTF. The CDR3 DNA sequence: TGTGCCAGCAGTGAAGATTTTGCAGGGCCTGGGGGCTACTATGGCTACACCTTC.

This chain links TRBV28 with TRBJ1-2; D not certain. V gave up 2 bases and J gave up 8 bases, with 15 bases separating them. This CDR3 has 14 amino acids. The germline V gene encodes CDR1 MDHEN and CDR2 SYDVKM. The CDR3 region has the DNA TGTGCCAGCAGTTTACCGGGAATTAGAGGCGGCTACACCTTC. This encodes CASSLPGIRGGYTF.

The CDR3 spells CASSVAKGLNTGELFF. As DNA, the CDR3 is TGTGCCAGCAGCGTAGCAAAGGGGCTAAACACCGGGGAGCTGTTTTTT. This chain links TRBV9 with TRBJ2-2; D is perhaps TRBD1 (5 bases). Deletions cut 0 bases from V and 2 bases from J, with 11 bases between. This CDR3 spans 16 amino acids. The germline gives CDR1 SGDLS, CDR2 YYNGEE.

This rearrangement joins TRBV19 to TRBJ2-5, with TRBD1 matching 7 bases. With V trimmed by 4 bases and J by 4 bases, 3 bases remained unmatched. This CDR3 has 13 residues. Germline CDR1 LNHDA, CDR2 SQIVND (reference sequence). Here the CDR3 reads CASSRNRGETQYF. The CDR3 region has the DNA TGTGCCAGTAGTAGGAACAGGGGAGAGACCCAGTACTTC.

The chain employs TRBV5-8 and TRBJ2-5; TRBD1 agrees at 8 bases. V shed 4 bases and J 7 bases; nucleotides not matched to a gene: 15. Germline values: CDR1 SGHTS, CDR2 YDEGEE. The length of the CDR3 is 16 residues. CDR3: CASSPNSIDRGGTQYF. Here the CDR3 DNA reads TGTGCCAGCAGCCCCAATTCCATCGACAGGGGTGGGACCCAGTACTTC.